Described below is a single T cell receptor (beta chain) sequence and its context. CDR1 DFQATT and CDR2 SNEGSKA come from the germline V gene (reference sequence). Trimming cost V 1 base and J 1 base, with 6 bases left between them. This CDR3 is 13 amino acids long. The data belong to a study of CD8 T cells in Susac syndrome. Random hexamers were used to reverse transcribe 0.5 to 1 ug of RNA. Amplification of TCR beta CDR3 spanned 54 Vbeta and 13 Jbeta via immunoSEQ multiplex PCR. TCRdb recomputed calls from the immunoSEQ multiplex PCR reads with MiXCR, one row per CDR3 protein. The sample records roughly 200,000 distinct CDR3 sequences, 85% to 95% being singletons.

The chain combines TRBV20-1 with TRBJ2-3; no reliable D call. The receptor's source is a human donor in good health. The sequencing sample was made of CD4+ T cells from PBMCs. The CDR3 loop reads CSARVWGTDTQYF. The DNA of the CDR3 is TGCAGTGCTAGAGTCTGGGGCACAGATACGCAGTATTTT.